Listed here are 29 T cell receptor beta chains from one sample, sequenced in a study of T cells in Graves' hyperthyroidism and ophthalmopathy. Authors of the study amplified TCR beta CDR3 regions from RNA transcripts. HTBI primers were used for first-round RT-PCR of the TCR CDR3. Each CDR3 protein gets one entry after TCRdb re-called the multiplex PCR reads with MiXCR. The profile covers about 570,000 distinct CDR3 sequences, with about half appearing a single time and around 17% taken by the ten largest. What was sequenced was peripheral blood or thyroid tissue (not recorded which). Every receptor here comes from an adult woman with Graves' disease, either hyperthyroidism or ophthalmopathy (not recorded which).

This chain uses TRBV7-9 with TRBJ1-2; 7 nucleotides align to TRBD1. Unmatched junction bases numbered 4, after V lost 6 bases and J lost 3 bases. This CDR3 spans 13 amino acids. Germline CDR1 is SEHNR and CDR2 is FQNEAQ (reference sequence). The CDR3 bases are TGTGCCAGCAGTCCGGGACAGCACTATGGCTACACCTTC. This codes for CASSPGQHYGYTF.

Note on this clonotype: One junction end disagrees with the germline gene, perhaps due to a read error. J is TRBJ2-5 and V is TRBV20-1; tentative D call: TRBD2 (6 bases). Per germline, CDR1 DFQATT and CDR2 SNEGSKA (reference sequence). This CDR3 is built from 15 residues. CDR3 DNA sequence: TGCAGTGCCATCAGTGAGGAGGGGATGATGGAGATCCAGTACTTC. This encodes CSAISEEGMMEIQYF.

This chain uses TRBV15 with TRBJ2-5, with 7 bases fitting TRBD1. V lost 3 bases and J lost 2; bases outside the gene matches: 9. The germline CDR1 and CDR2 sequences are LNHNV and YYDKDF (reference sequence). The CDR3 sequence is 16 residues long. The CDR3 sequence is CATSSAGTEYQETQYF. Written as DNA, the CDR3 is TGTGCCACCAGCAGCGCCGGGACAGAATATCAAGAGACCCAGTACTTC.

This chain links TRBV29-1 with TRBJ1-1; the D gene is possibly TRBD1 (5 bases). Trimming pared 6 bases from V and 1 base from J, leaving 12 bases between. This CDR3 region has 13 residues. CDR1 is SQVTM and CDR2 is ANQGSEA in the germline V gene. Written as DNA, the CDR3 is TGCAGCGTGAGGGACGGCAAGAACACTGAAGCTTTCTTT. Amino acid sequence: CSVRDGKNTEAFF.

This clonotype was counted many times. The V gene is TRBV11-3, the J gene TRBJ2-7; D possibly corresponds to TRBD2 (5 bases). V was cut by 1 base and J by 6 bases, with 7 bases left in between. CDR3 length equals 12 residues. Germline V gives CDR1 SGHNT, CDR2 YENEEA. The DNA of the CDR3 is TGTGCCAGCAGCTTAGGCACTAGCGAGCAGTACTTC. This codes for CASSLGTSEQYF.

This clonotype occurred many times. This chain connects TRBV5-5 to TRBJ2-3; D might be TRBD1 or TRBD2, each matching 5 bases. The germline CDR1 and CDR2 sequences are SGHKS and YYEKEE (reference sequence). V lost 0 bases and J 4 bases, leaving 6 bases between the germline ends. This CDR3 region has 13 residues. The CDR3 DNA follows: TGTGCCAGCAGCTTGGGAGGGGCAGATACGCAGTATTTT. Protein product: CASSLGGADTQYF.

The sample holds many counts of this clonotype. J is TRBJ1-5 and V is TRBV4-1, with 9 bases matching TRBD1. Germline trimming cut 3 bases from V and 4 bases from J; bases unmatched to any gene: 4. This CDR3 has 15 amino acids. The germline gives CDR1 MGHRA, CDR2 YSYEKL. CDR3 bases: TGCGCCAGCAGCCAGACAGGGGGGGGGAATCAGCCCCAGCATTTT. Amino acids: CASSQTGGGNQPQHF.

This clonotype has a count of ten or more. This sequence joins TRBV4-1 and TRBJ1-5; unclear D gene. The CDR3 contains 14 residues. The germline gives CDR1 MGHRA, CDR2 YSYEKL. V was cut by 8 bases and J by 4 bases, with 15 bases left in between. DNA for the CDR3: TGCGCCAGCGATACCGTGGGCGGTAATCAGCCCCAGCATTTT. Translation: CASDTVGGNQPQHF.

The rearrangement joins TRBV10-3 to TRBJ1-1, with D perhaps matching TRBD1 (5 bases). Trimming took off 3 bases at V and 4 bases at J, with 15 bases between the two ends. The V gene's germline CDR1 is ENHRY and CDR2 SYGVKD. The CDR3 loop spans 15 amino acids. CDR3: CAISELRSGGTEAFF. The CDR3 DNA sequence: TGTGCCATCAGTGAATTAAGGAGTGGGGGCACTGAAGCTTTCTTT.

This clonotype has only one observation. The rearrangement uses TRBV7-2 and TRBJ1-4; a weak D match, TRBD1 (5 bases). The CDR3 sequence is 15 residues long. Per germline, CDR1 SGHTA and CDR2 FQGNSA. V lost 5 bases, J lost 5 bases, and 15 bases lay in between. The CDR3 region has the DNA TGTGCCAGCAGCGTCGAAAGGAGGGACAATGAAAAACTGTTTTTT. This translates into CASSVERRDNEKLFF.

The V and J genes are TRBV7-9 and TRBJ2-5; D gene uncertain. V lost 6 bases and J lost 1, with 9 bases in between. This CDR3 is built from 13 residues. The germline V gene has CDR1 SEHNR and CDR2 FQNEAQ (reference sequence). The CDR3 nucleotides are TGTGCCAGCAGTCCTGACACCCAAGAGACCCAGTACTTC. Protein: CASSPDTQETQYF.

This clonotype showed up many times. The chain has TRBV7-9 and TRBJ2-5; D tentatively fits TRBD1 or TRBD2 (5 bases each). V lost 4 bases and J 2 bases, leaving 14 bases between the germline ends. This CDR3 is 15 amino acids long. Per the germline V gene, CDR1 is SEHNR and CDR2 is FQNEAQ (reference sequence). The CDR3 protein is CASSSRDGRQETQYF. The CDR3, as DNA: TGTGCCAGCAGCTCCCGGGACGGTAGGCAAGAGACCCAGTACTTC.

V and J are TRBV2 and TRBJ1-6, with TRBD1 as a possible D gene (5 bases). Germline CDR1 SNHLY, CDR2 FYNNEI. The CDR3 is made up of 15 amino acids. V was shortened by 5 bases and J by 6 bases, with 14 bases between the two germline ends. CDR3 coding DNA: TGTGCCAGCAGTCGGAGGCGCGGGGGTAATTCACCCCTCCACTTT. Residues: CASSRRRGGNSPLHF.

This chain joins TRBV7-9 and TRBJ1-5, with D tentatively TRBD1 (6 bases). The CDR3 totals 15 residues. The germline V and J ends were trimmed by 8 bases and 7 bases, with 21 bases remaining between them. Germline V CDR1 and CDR2: SEHNR, FQNEAQ (reference sequence). CDR3 region: CASGSSGTGNQPQHF. In DNA form, the CDR3 reads TGTGCCAGCGGTAGTAGCGGCACAGGGAACCAGCCCCAGCATTTT.

At least ten counts were recorded for this clonotype. The V call is TRBV29-1, the J call TRBJ2-5; unclear D gene. The CDR3 consists of 15 residues. Trimming took off 1 base at V and 5 bases at J, with 17 bases between the two ends. Germline CDR1 is SQVTM and CDR2 is ANQGSEA. The chain's CDR3 is CSVEGYWAEGETQYF. The CDR3 bases are TGCAGCGTTGAAGGGTACTGGGCTGAAGGGGAGACCCAGTACTTC.

V is TRBV6-1 and J is TRBJ2-5; D might be TRBD2 (5 bases). CDR3 length equals 12 residues. In germline, CDR1 is MNHNS, CDR2 SASEGT. V was shortened by 8 bases and J by 7 bases, with 14 bases between the two germline ends. CDR3: CASVSGDGTQYF. The CDR3 nucleotides are TGTGCCAGCGTCAGCGGAGACGGGACCCAGTACTTC.

The V gene is TRBV4-1, the J gene TRBJ1-5; 7 positions match TRBD1. CDR3 length: 17 residues. Trimming removed 3 bases from V and 0 bases from J; junction bases left unmatched: 8. Germline V lookup: CDR1 MGHRA, CDR2 YSYEKL. The CDR3, as DNA: TGCGCCAGCAGCCAGGAACAGGGGTTGGGTAGCAATCAGCCCCAGCATTTT. This codes for CASSQEQGLGSNQPQHF.

The genes are TRBV7-4 and TRBJ2-7; possibly TRBD2 for D (6 bases). The germline V gene encodes CDR1 SGHVT and CDR2 SQSDAQ. Between the trimmed V and J ends, which lost 4 bases and 5 bases, there was a span of 18 bases. The CDR3 totals 15 residues. The CDR3 DNA sequence: TGTGCCAGCAGCTCCGCGCTAGCGCCCCTTGACGAGCAGTACTTC. It is translated as CASSSALAPLDEQYF.

This chain joins TRBV20-1 and TRBJ1-1; 7 bases agree with TRBD1. The ends lost 0 bases at V and 6 bases at J; junction bases unmatched: 7. This CDR3 contains 14 residues. The germline V gene encodes CDR1 DFQATT and CDR2 SNEGSKA (reference sequence). CDR3 nucleotide sequence: TGCAGTGCTAGAGAGGGGTACAGGGGTTCTGAAGCTTTCTTT. This codes for CSAREGYRGSEAFF.

On this clonotype itself: The junction departs from the called germline gene at one end, perhaps through a read error. V usage is TRBV27 and J usage is TRBJ1-1, with 7 bases identical to TRBD1. The germline CDR1 and CDR2 sequences are MNHEY and SMNVEV (reference sequence). CDR3 length: 13 amino acids. DNA of the CDR3: TGTGCCAGCAGTCGACAGGGCTACACTGAAACTTTCTTT. Encoded protein: CASSRQGYTETFF.

This clonotype was counted at least ten times. The CDR3 here is CAISLETGANVLTF. The CDR3 nucleotides read TGTGCCATCAGCTTAGAGACTGGGGCCAACGTCCTGACTTTC. V is TRBV10-3 and J is TRBJ2-6; no definite D call. Germline values: CDR1 ENHRY, CDR2 SYGVKD. V lost 6 bases, J lost 2 bases, and 8 bases lay in between. This CDR3 has 14 residues.

This clonotype has ten or more counts. The rearrangement uses TRBV3-1 and TRBJ1-2; unclear D gene. The CDR3 runs to 12 residues. V lost 1 base, J lost 9 bases, and 9 bases lay in between. From germline, CDR1 is LGHDT and CDR2 YNNKEL (reference sequence). The CDR3 region has the DNA TGTGCCAGCAGCCAAGGTAGCAGACGCTACACCTTC. Protein: CASSQGSRRYTF.

About this clonotype itself: At one boundary the junction diverges from the germline segment, which might be a read error. The chain carries TRBV7-9 and TRBJ2-2; D perhaps matches TRBD2 (6 bases). The CDR3 totals 12 residues. Per germline, CDR1 SEHNR and CDR2 FQNEAQ (reference sequence). The CDR3 is CASSLEGGEPFF. The CDR3 DNA is TGTGCCAGCAGCTTAGAAGGAGGGGAGCCGTTTTTT.

The rearrangement joins TRBV12-3 or TRBV12-4 to TRBJ1-1; possibly TRBD1 for D (5 bases). Deletions cut 5 bases from V and 5 bases from J, with 15 bases between. CDR3 length equals 14 residues. CDR3 region: CASSQPPGMTEAFF. For the CDR3, the DNA is TGTGCCAGCAGTCAGCCTCCAGGGATGACTGAAGCTTTCTTT.

This clonotype appeared a few times. The chain recombines TRBV5-4 with TRBJ2-2; 9 nucleotides line up with TRBD1. This CDR3 spans 15 amino acids. V dropped 4 bases and J dropped 9; count of bases not matched to a gene: 10. Germline lookup yields CDR1 SGHNT and CDR2 YYREEE (reference sequence). The CDR3 nucleotides are TGTGCCAGCAGCATCCGGGACAGGGTCCCCCGGGAGCTGTTTTTT. This gives the protein CASSIRDRVPRELFF.

This clonotype was seen more than once but under ten times. The chain joins TRBV7-2 to TRBJ1-5; the D gene is possibly TRBD1 (6 bases). The CDR3 covers 12 residues. V was shortened by 9 bases and J by 9 bases, with 15 bases between the two germline ends. Germline V CDR1 and CDR2: SGHTA, FQGNSA. The CDR3 is CASSKGDRPQHF. CDR3 DNA: TGTGCCAGTAGTAAGGGGGATCGGCCCCAGCATTTT.

This chain links TRBV7-2 with TRBJ1-4; 9 bases are a match to TRBD1. Germline CDR1 reads SGHTA; CDR2 reads FQGNSA. The CDR3 loop spans 14 amino acids. The ends lost 5 bases at V and 6 bases at J; junction bases unmatched: 4. CDR3 sequence reads: CASSVRQGDEKLFF. CDR3 sequence (DNA): TGTGCCAGCAGCGTTCGACAGGGGGATGAAAAACTGTTTTTT.

The chain employs TRBV10-3 and TRBJ2-7, with 12 bases aligning to TRBD2. Germline V gives CDR1 ENHRY, CDR2 SYGVKD. This CDR3 is 16 amino acids long. J lost 4 bases, V lost 6 bases, and 10 bases had no gene match. The CDR3 reads CAIRGLAGTPQYEQYF. CDR3 DNA: TGTGCCATCAGGGGACTAGCGGGCACCCCGCAATACGAGCAGTACTTC.

This clonotype was observed a single time. The chain couples TRBV7-2 to TRBJ1-2; D is unresolved. Germline V CDR1 and CDR2: SGHTA, FQGNSA. The CDR3 totals 15 residues. V shed 3 bases and J shed 5 bases, with 16 bases lying between them. The CDR3 region has the DNA TGTGCCAGCAGCTTGGGCCCCGGAGGGATTTATGGCTACACCTTC. Its translation: CASSLGPGGIYGYTF.